Below, 29 T cell receptor beta chains from the same sample are listed, as sequenced in a study of blood T cell repertoires in COVID-19. Here immunoSEQ multiplex PCR was the method, and the copy in TCRdb shows in-frame clones only, minus some. This sample yields 150,000 to 200,000 clones, of which approximately 88% are seen a single time; approximately 9% belongs to the top ten. Source material: PBMCs or T cells enriched from blood (not recorded which). These receptor sequences come from a woman under 30 who had recovered from COVID-19.

The genes are TRBV11-2 and TRBJ2-3; 8 bases line up with TRBD2. Germline lookup yields CDR1 SGHAT and CDR2 FQNNGV. Trimming took 5 bases from V and 1 from J; bases not matched to a gene: 11. The length of the CDR3 is 17 residues. CDR3 region: CASSHFGGEWGTDTQYF. CDR3 in DNA: TGTGCCAGCAGCCACTTCGGGGGGGAGTGGGGCACAGATACGCAGTATTTT. The entire variable domain, with the rest obtained from reference TRBV11-2 and TRBJ2-3, is as follows: EAGVAQSPRYKIIEKRQSVAFWCNPISGHATLYWYQQILGQGPKLLIQFQNNGVVDDSQLPKDRFSAERLKGVDSTLKIQPAKLEDSAVYLCASSHFGGEWGTDTQYFGPGTRLTVL.

The chain joins TRBV19 to TRBJ1-5; D is unclear. Per germline, CDR1 LNHDA and CDR2 SQIVND (reference sequence). The length of the CDR3 is 13 residues. Trimming took off 6 bases at V and 5 bases at J, with 11 bases between the two ends. CDR3 sequence: CASRPNSYQPQHF. CDR3 nucleotides: TGTGCCAGTAGGCCGAACAGTTATCAGCCCCAGCATTTT.

The chain joins TRBV15 to TRBJ1-4; TRBD1 matches at 8 bases. CDR3 size: 14 residues. V gave up 3 bases and J gave up 5 bases; unmatched junction bases: 2. Germline CDR1 LNHNV, CDR2 YYDKDF (reference sequence). CDR3 sequence: CATSRGQVNEKLFF. The CDR3 bases are TGTGCCACCAGCAGGGGACAGGTGAATGAAAAACTGTTTTTT.

This clone has only a few counts. V is TRBV5-8 and J is TRBJ2-1; D might be TRBD2 (6 bases). CDR3 length: 14 residues. Trimming removed 4 bases at V and 8 bases at J, with 16 bases between. Germline V gene sequence: CDR1 SGHTS, CDR2 YDEGEE. The CDR3 sequence: CASSIPGLHDEQFF. In DNA form, the CDR3 reads TGTGCCAGCAGCATCCCGGGACTGCACGATGAGCAGTTCTTC.

The chain uses TRBV24-1 and TRBJ2-5; no clear D. The CDR3 has 12 residues. Germline V gene data show CDR1 as KGHDR and CDR2 as SFDVKD. Trimming took 0 bases from V and 4 from J, leaving 2 bases between them. The CDR3 DNA sequence: TGTGCCACCAGTGATTTGCTAGAGACCCAGTACTTC. It yields the protein CATSDLLETQYF.

The genes are TRBV29-1 and TRBJ1-5; D may be TRBD1 (6 bases). CDR3 length: 14 residues. Germline values: CDR1 SQVTM, CDR2 ANQGSEA. V dropped 6 bases and J dropped 7 bases, with 19 bases sitting between them. CDR3 residues: CSVLAAGAGQPQHF. Here the CDR3 DNA reads TGCAGCGTGTTGGCGGCGGGGGCTGGGCAGCCCCAGCATTTT.

The V and J genes are TRBV20-1 and TRBJ2-1; 14 bases line up with TRBD2. The V and J ends lost 3 bases and 8 bases, in that order; junction bases with no gene match: 6. CDR3 length: 15 residues. Germline CDR1 and CDR2: DFQATT and SNEGSKA (reference sequence). CDR3 DNA sequence: TGCAGTGCTAGTGAGACTAGCGGGAGGGCCGATGAGCAGTTCTTC. This sequence encodes CSASETSGRADEQFF.

This clone came up a few times. V gene TRBV28 combines with J gene TRBJ2-2; a weak D match, TRBD1 (5 bases). Germline lookup yields CDR1 MDHEN and CDR2 SYDVKM. The CDR3 has 16 amino acids. The V gene lost 6 bases and the J gene lost 0 bases, with 14 bases spanning the gap. CDR3 in DNA: TGTGCCAGCAGGTACGCCCAGGGTACGAACACCGGGGAGCTGTTTTTT. This encodes CASRYAQGTNTGELFF.

In this sample, this clone turned up once. This rearrangement joins TRBV18 to TRBJ2-1; 7 bases map to TRBD2. The CDR3 length is 13 residues. The germline V gene encodes CDR1 KGHSH and CDR2 LQKENI. With 8 bases clipped from V and 5 bases from J, the junction kept 6 bases outside the gene matches. CDR3 residues: CASNTAGDNEQFF. The CDR3 DNA sequence: TGTGCCAGCAACACCGCGGGAGACAATGAGCAGTTCTTC.

The chain carries TRBV28 and TRBJ1-1, with a possible D match to TRBD1 (6 bases). The CDR3 loop spans 15 amino acids. CDR1 is MDHEN and CDR2 is SYDVKM in the germline V gene. V was trimmed by 7 bases and J by 5 bases, leaving 20 bases between them. The CDR3 spells CASNGRGMARTEAFF. CDR3 bases: TGTGCCAGCAACGGGAGGGGGATGGCGAGGACTGAAGCTTTCTTT.

The chain couples TRBV4-3 to TRBJ1-5; TRBD1 might be the D (5 bases). V lost 0 bases to trimming and J lost 6 bases, with 6 bases between them. The CDR3 has 13 amino acids. Germline CDR1 is LGHNA and CDR2 is YSLEER. CDR3 in DNA: TGCGCCAGCAGCCAAGACCAGGGTCAGCCCCAGCATTTT. Its translation: CASSQDQGQPQHF.

This clone appeared once. The chain's CDR3 is CASSLSITSGFQETQYF. CDR3 nucleotide sequence: TGTGCCAGCAGTTTGAGTATTACTAGCGGTTTCCAAGAGACCCAGTACTTC. The chain carries TRBV28 and TRBJ2-5, with 8 bases lining up with TRBD2. After removal of 3 bases from V and 1 base from J, the junction contained 10 bases not matched to a gene. Germline V gene sequence: CDR1 MDHEN, CDR2 SYDVKM. This CDR3 has 17 residues.

This chain links TRBV7-3 with TRBJ2-1; the D is unclear. V lost 8 bases, J lost 3 bases, and 11 bases lay in between. Per germline, CDR1 SGHTA and CDR2 FQGTGA. CDR3 size: 13 residues. Here the CDR3 DNA reads TGTGCCAGCGCCCTAGAAGTCTACAATGAGCAGTTCTTC. Translating it yields CASALEVYNEQFF. Full variable domain (remainder filled in from reference TRBV7-3 and TRBJ2-1): GAGVSQTPSNKVTEKGKYVELRCDPISGHTALYWYRQSLGQGPEFLIYFQGTGAADDSGLPNDRFFAVRPEGSVSTLKIQRTERGDSAVYLCASALEVYNEQFFGPGTRLTVL.

V and J are TRBV7-8 and TRBJ1-1, with D perhaps matching TRBD1 (6 bases). The CDR3 totals 16 residues. Trimming removed 1 base at V and 4 bases at J, with 16 bases between. Germline V gene data show CDR1 as SGHVS and CDR2 as FQNEAQ. The CDR3 region is CASSLGLRGWGTEAFF. CDR3 DNA: TGTGCCAGCAGCTTAGGTTTGAGGGGGTGGGGCACTGAAGCTTTCTTT. The entire variable domain, with the rest obtained from reference TRBV7-8 and TRBJ1-1, is as follows: GAGVSQSPRYKVAKRGQDVALRCDPISGHVSLFWYQQALGQGPEFLTYFQNEAQLDKSGLPSDRFFAERPEGSVSTLKIQRTQQEDSAVYLCASSLGLRGWGTEAFFGQGTRLTVV.

The rearrangement joins TRBV28 to TRBJ1-5; D not certain. Germline values: CDR1 MDHEN, CDR2 SYDVKM. Trimming took 5 bases from V and 0 from J, leaving 8 bases between them. This CDR3 has 14 residues. For the CDR3, the DNA is TGTGCCAGCAGTCTGACACCTAGCAATCAGCCCCAGCATTTT. Residues: CASSLTPSNQPQHF. The whole variable domain, remainder taken from reference TRBV28 and TRBJ1-5, is DVKVTQSSRYLVKRTGEKVFLECVQDMDHENMFWYRQDPGLGLRLIYFSYDVKMKEKGDIPEGYSVSREKKERFSLILESASTNQTSMYLCASSLTPSNQPQHFGDGTRLSIL.

The rearrangement links TRBV4-1 to TRBJ2-7, with D unclear. Trimming stripped 4 bases from V and 0 bases from J, with 7 bases between. The CDR3 has 13 residues. Germline V CDR1 and CDR2: MGHRA, YSYEKL. The CDR3 is CASSLRLSYEQYF. The CDR3 region has the DNA TGCGCCAGCAGCCTCAGGCTCTCCTACGAGCAGTACTTC.

The genes are TRBV12-3 or TRBV12-4 and TRBJ1-1; D is undetermined. Deletions cut 6 bases from V and 4 bases from J, with 9 bases between. This CDR3 spans 12 amino acids. The CDR3 nucleotides read TGTGCCAGCAGCTCTCCGGGCACTGAAGCTTTCTTT. It yields the protein CASSSPGTEAFF.

The gene calls are TRBV28 and TRBJ2-7; 10 bases map to TRBD2. Germline values: CDR1 MDHEN, CDR2 SYDVKM. This CDR3 region has 13 residues. The ends lost 7 bases at V and 7 bases at J; junction bases unmatched: 7. CDR3 nucleotides: TGTGCCAGCAAACTAGCGGGAAGTGCAGAGCAGTACTTC. Translated: CASKLAGSAEQYF. The full variable domain, its missing parts supplied by reference TRBV28 and TRBJ2-7, is DVKVTQSSRYLVKRTGEKVFLECVQDMDHENMFWYRQDPGLGLRLIYFSYDVKMKEKGDIPEGYSVSREKKERFSLILESASTNQTSMYLCASKLAGSAEQYFGPGTRLTVT.

This rearrangement joins TRBV18 to TRBJ1-1, with TRBD1 matching 9 bases. CDR1 and CDR2 from the germline V gene are KGHSH and LQKENI. The CDR3 loop spans 13 amino acids. The V gene end was trimmed by 4 bases and the J gene end by 4 bases; junction bases not matched to a gene: 1. The DNA for the CDR3 is TGTGCCAGCTCACAACAGGGGGCCACTGAAGCTTTCTTT. Its protein is CASSQQGATEAFF.

Note on this clone: Other DNA sequences from this sample encode an identical CDR3 as well. The genes are TRBV28 and TRBJ1-1; D ambiguous. The CDR3 length is 11 residues. V lost 1 base to trimming and J lost 8 bases, with 5 bases between them. Germline CDR1 reads MDHEN; CDR2 reads SYDVKM. The CDR3: CASSLSTEAFF. The CDR3 DNA sequence: TGTGCCAGCAGTTTATCGACAGAAGCTTTCTTT.

This rearrangement joins TRBV29-1 to TRBJ2-3; maybe TRBD2 (5 bases). Trimming left V 4 bases short and J 2 bases short, with 10 bases between. Germline V gene sequence: CDR1 SQVTM, CDR2 ANQGSEA. The CDR3 extends over 13 amino acids. As DNA, the CDR3 is TGCAGCGTTGTTAGGGAGTACACAGATACGCAGTATTTT. Its translation is CSVVREYTDTQYF.

This rearrangement joins TRBV28 to TRBJ1-1; D perhaps matches TRBD1 (5 bases). There are 14 residues in the CDR3. V lost 5 bases and J lost 7, with 17 bases in between. The V gene's germline CDR1 is MDHEN and CDR2 SYDVKM. Here the CDR3 reads CASSPPGMYDEAFF. Written as DNA, the CDR3 is TGTGCCAGCAGTCCACCAGGGATGTACGATGAAGCTTTCTTT.

The rearrangement joins TRBV5-1 to TRBJ2-3, with a possible D match to TRBD1 (6 bases). CDR1 is SGHRS and CDR2 is YFSETQ in the germline V gene. Between the trimmed V and J ends, which lost 0 bases and 6 bases, there was a span of 11 bases. CDR3 length: 14 residues. The CDR3 here is CASSLDQGMDTQYF. The CDR3 bases are TGCGCCAGCAGCTTGGACCAGGGGATGGATACGCAGTATTTT.

In this sample, this clone turned up once. This rearrangement joins TRBV5-6 to TRBJ2-7; the D gene is possibly TRBD2 (5 bases). Germline V gene data show CDR1 as SGHDT and CDR2 as YYEEEE. The CDR3 covers 13 residues. Between the trimmed V and J ends, which lost 1 base and 4 bases, there was a span of 9 bases. The CDR3 nucleotides are TGTGCCAGCAGCTTGCACGGCGGGTACGAGCAGTACTTC. Amino acids: CASSLHGGYEQYF.

This chain uses TRBV4-1 with TRBJ2-3, with 9 nucleotides matching TRBD2. V lost 0 bases, J lost 2 bases, and 6 bases stayed unmatched. The length of the CDR3 is 17 residues. CDR1 is MGHRA and CDR2 is YSYEKL in the germline V gene. For the CDR3, the DNA is TGCGCCAGCAGCCAAGATCTAGCGGGGCCCTCCACAGATACGCAGTATTTT. Translated: CASSQDLAGPSTDTQYF.

This clone was detected once. This chain's CDR3 is CASSLAGGTRNNEQFF. CDR3 in DNA: TGTGCCAGCAGCCTAGCAGGGGGAACCCGAAACAATGAGCAGTTCTTC. The rearrangement uses TRBV2 and TRBJ2-1, with 7 nucleotides matching TRBD1. Germline V gives CDR1 SNHLY, CDR2 FYNNEI. CDR3 size: 16 residues. V lost 6 bases and J lost 5; bases outside the gene matches: 13.

This rearrangement joins TRBV10-3 to TRBJ2-1, with a weak D call TRBD2 (7 bases). This CDR3 is 16 amino acids long. The germline gives CDR1 ENHRY, CDR2 SYGVKD. V shed 3 bases and J shed 3 bases, with 15 bases lying between them. CDR3 nucleotide sequence: TGTGCCATCAGTGACCCTCCGGGGGGCAGCTACAATGAGCAGTTCTTC. It yields the protein CAISDPPGGSYNEQFF.

CDR3 coding DNA: TGTGCCAGCAGGCAAGACAGGGCGCGTGCCGAAGCTTTCTTT. This encodes CASRQDRARAEAFF. V and J are TRBV28 and TRBJ1-1; TRBD1 aligns across 7 bases. V was pared by 6 bases and J by 8 bases, with 12 bases of the junction left unmatched. Germline CDR1 MDHEN, CDR2 SYDVKM. This CDR3 is built from 14 residues.

The rearrangement joins TRBV27 to TRBJ1-1, with D possibly TRBD1 on 6 matching bases. Germline V gene lookup returns CDR1 MNHEY and CDR2 SMNVEV (reference sequence). CDR3 length equals 18 residues. The ends were cut back, 6 bases at V and 0 bases at J, with 23 bases in the middle. The CDR3 DNA reads as TGTGCCAGCAGGTTGTCGGGGGGCCAGCCAGGAGTGAACACTGAAGCTTTCTTT. Translation: CASRLSGGQPGVNTEAFF.